One and the same sample provided the 5 T cell receptor beta chains below, sequenced in a study of cytomegalovirus exposure and HLA in healthy donors. A multiplex PCR was run with 60 Vbeta primers and 13 Jbeta primers. Profiling relied on immunoSEQ multiplex PCR, and the TCRdb table lists in-frame clones only, not all of them. The sample holds approximately 82,000 clones, 10% seen once. The sample was PBMCs. These receptors all come from a man aged 55 to 70 in good health and CMV-seropositive.

The rearrangement uses TRBV7-3 and TRBJ2-2; the D gene is possibly TRBD2 (6 bases). This CDR3 contains 16 residues. Trimming cost V 5 bases and J 1 base, with 14 bases left between them. Germline assignment: CDR1 SGHTA and CDR2 FQGTGA. DNA of the CDR3: TGTGCCAGCAGCGTGAACGGAGGGCGGAACACCGGGGAGCTGTTTTTT. It translates to CASSVNGGRNTGELFF.

The chain uses TRBV2 and TRBJ2-3; 11 nucleotides align to TRBD2. In germline, CDR1 is SNHLY, CDR2 FYNNEI. The junction had 6 bases not matched to a gene; V was cut back by 11 bases and J by 5 bases. The CDR3 is made up of 13 amino acids. CDR3 sequence reads: CALGLAGGDTQYF. The CDR3 coding sequence is TGTGCCCTGGGGCTAGCGGGAGGAGATACGCAGTATTTT.

This clone came up a few times. The rearrangement uses TRBV28 and TRBJ2-7; the match to TRBD1 covers 7 bases. The CDR3 sequence is 13 residues long. V lost 7 bases to trimming and J lost 1 base; unmatched junction nucleotides: 4. Germline CDR1 is MDHEN and CDR2 is SYDVKM. CDR3: CASTSGQSYEQYV. CDR3 in DNA: TGTGCCAGCACCTCGGGACAGTCCTACGAGCAGTACGTC.

The V call is TRBV21-1, the J call TRBJ1-4; the table's D call of TRBD1 was not tested on the DNA. TRBV21-1 is termed a pseudogene. The CDR3 length is 13 residues. In nucleotides, the CDR3 is TGTGCCAGCGGGGCAGAGGAAAATGAAAAACTGTTTTTT. Its translation: CASGAEENEKLFF.

The table lists this clone with a few counts. V usage is TRBV18 and J usage is TRBJ1-3, with 9 bases identical to TRBD1. CDR1 KGHSH and CDR2 LQKENI come from the germline V gene. The V and J ends lost 7 bases and 1 base, in that order; junction bases with no gene match: 8. This CDR3 comprises 16 residues. The CDR3 sequence is CASLRDRARSGNTIYF. CDR3 sequence (DNA): TGTGCCAGCTTGCGGGACAGGGCGCGATCTGGAAACACCATATATTTT.